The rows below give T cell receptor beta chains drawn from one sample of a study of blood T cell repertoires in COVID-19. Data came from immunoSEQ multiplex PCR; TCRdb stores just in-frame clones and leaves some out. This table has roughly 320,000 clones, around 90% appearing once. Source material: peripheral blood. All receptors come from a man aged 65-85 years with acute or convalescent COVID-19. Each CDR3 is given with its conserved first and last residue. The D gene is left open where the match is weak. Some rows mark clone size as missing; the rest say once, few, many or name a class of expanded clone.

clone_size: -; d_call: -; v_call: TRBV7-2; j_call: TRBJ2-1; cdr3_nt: TGTGCCAGCAGCTTAACTCCCGGAGACGCCGCCATCTCCTACAATGAGCAGTTCTTC; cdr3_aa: CASSLTPGDAAISYNEQFF
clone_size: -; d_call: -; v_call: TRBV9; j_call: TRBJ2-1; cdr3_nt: TGTGCCAGCAGTGCAGGGGGGCGATCCTACAATGAGCAGTTCTTC; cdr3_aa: CASSAGGRSYNEQFF
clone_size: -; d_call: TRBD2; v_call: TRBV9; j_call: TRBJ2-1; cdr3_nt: TGTGCCAGCAGCGTAGCTAAAGGGCTAGCGGGGGGGAGCTCCTACAATGAGCAGTTCTTC; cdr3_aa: CASSVAKGLAGGSSYNEQFF
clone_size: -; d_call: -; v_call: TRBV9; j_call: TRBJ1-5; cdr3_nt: TGTGCCAGCAGCCGAGCGGGGGATAGGCAGCCCCAGCATTTT; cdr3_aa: CASSRAGDRQPQHF
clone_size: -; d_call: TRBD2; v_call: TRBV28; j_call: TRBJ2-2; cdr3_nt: TGTGCCAGCAGCCGACTAGCGGGGGGGCCCTTTGGCGGGGAGCTGTTTTTT; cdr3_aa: CASSRLAGGPFGGELFF
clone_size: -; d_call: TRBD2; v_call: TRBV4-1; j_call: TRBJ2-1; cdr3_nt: TGCGCCAGCAGCCTCCGAGCCGCGGGAGGGCCTTTAGCCAATGAGCAGTTCTTC; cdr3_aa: CASSLRAAGGPLANEQFF
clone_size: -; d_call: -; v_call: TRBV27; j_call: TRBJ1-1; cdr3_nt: TGTGCCAGCAGTTTAATCCAGAACACTGAAGCTTTCTTT; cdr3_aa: CASSLIQNTEAFF
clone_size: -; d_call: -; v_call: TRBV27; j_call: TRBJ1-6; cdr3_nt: TGTGCCAGCAGTAGGGCCAGGGGAGATTCACCCCTCCACTTT; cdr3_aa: CASSRARGDSPLHF
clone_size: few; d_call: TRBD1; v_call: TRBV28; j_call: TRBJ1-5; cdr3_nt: TGTGCCAGCAGTGGTGAGGGGGCGAAACAGCCCCAGCATTTT; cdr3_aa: CASSGEGAKQPQHF
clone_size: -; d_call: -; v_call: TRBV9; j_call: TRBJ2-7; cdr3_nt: -; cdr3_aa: CASSSSGWTGVEQYF
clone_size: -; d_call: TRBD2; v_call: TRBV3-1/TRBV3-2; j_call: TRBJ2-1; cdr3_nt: TGTGCCAGCAGCCAAGTACTAGCGGGAGTGGGTGAGCAGTTCTTC; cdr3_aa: CASSQVLAGVGEQFF
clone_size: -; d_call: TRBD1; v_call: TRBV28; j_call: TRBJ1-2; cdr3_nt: TGTGCCAGCAGCCTTACAGGGGGCTCGCATGGCTACACCTTC; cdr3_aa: CASSLTGGSHGYTF
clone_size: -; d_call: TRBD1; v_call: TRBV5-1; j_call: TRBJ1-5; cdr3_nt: TGCGCCAGCAGCTCCGGGACAGGTAGCAATCAGCCCCAGCATTTT; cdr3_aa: CASSSGTGSNQPQHF
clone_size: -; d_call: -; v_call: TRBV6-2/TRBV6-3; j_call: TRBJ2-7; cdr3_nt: TGTGCCAGCAGTTATAAGAACGGCGAGCAGTACTTC; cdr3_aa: CASSYKNGEQYF
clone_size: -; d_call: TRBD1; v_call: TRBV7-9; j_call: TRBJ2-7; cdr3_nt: TGTGCCAGCAGCTTAGTCCCAGGGGGCCTCGACGAGCAGTACTTC; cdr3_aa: CASSLVPGGLDEQYF
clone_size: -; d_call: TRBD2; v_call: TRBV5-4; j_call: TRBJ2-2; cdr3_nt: TGTGCCAGCAGCGGGCGAGCGGGGGGGCCTGGCACCGGGGAGCTGTTTTTT; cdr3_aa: CASSGRAGGPGTGELFF
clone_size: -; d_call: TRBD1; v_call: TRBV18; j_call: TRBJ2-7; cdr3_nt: TGTGCCAGCTCACCTAAGACAGGGGGCGACGAGCAGTACTTC; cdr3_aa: CASSPKTGGDEQYF
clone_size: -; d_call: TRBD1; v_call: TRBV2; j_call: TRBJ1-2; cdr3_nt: TGTGCCAGCAGGCCAGGACAGGGTTCGGGTGGCTACACCTTC; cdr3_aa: CASRPGQGSGGYTF
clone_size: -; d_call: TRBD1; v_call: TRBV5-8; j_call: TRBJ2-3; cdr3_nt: TGTGCCAGCAGCTTTCCCCCGGACAGGGTCAATTTT; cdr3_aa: CASSFPPDRVNF
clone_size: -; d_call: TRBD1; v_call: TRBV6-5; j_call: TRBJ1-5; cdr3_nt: TGTGCCACCTGGGGACAGGGTGAGATTCAGCCCCAGCATTTT; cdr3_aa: CATWGQGEIQPQHF
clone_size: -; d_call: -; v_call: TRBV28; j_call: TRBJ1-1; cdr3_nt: TGTGCCAGCAGTTTGCCTAGCATGAACACTGAAGCTTTCTTT; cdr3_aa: CASSLPSMNTEAFF
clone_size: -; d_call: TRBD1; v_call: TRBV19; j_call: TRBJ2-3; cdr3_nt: TGTGCCAGTAGCACGGGACAGTTCACAGATACGCAGTATTTT; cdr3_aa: CASSTGQFTDTQYF
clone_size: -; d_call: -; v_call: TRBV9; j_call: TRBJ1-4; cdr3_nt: TGTGCCAGCAGCGTCGGGTATAATGAAAAACTGTTTTTT; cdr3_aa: CASSVGYNEKLFF
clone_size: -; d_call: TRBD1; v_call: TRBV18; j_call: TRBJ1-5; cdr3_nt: TGTGCCAGCTCAACAGGGGGGAGCAATCAGCCCCAGCATTTT; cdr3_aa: CASSTGGSNQPQHF
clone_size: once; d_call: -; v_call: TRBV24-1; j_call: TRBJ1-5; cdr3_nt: TGTGCCACCTACAGGGGCAATCAGCCCCAGCATTTT; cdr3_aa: CATYRGNQPQHF
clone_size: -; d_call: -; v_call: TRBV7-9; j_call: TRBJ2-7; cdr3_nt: TGTGCCAGCAGCCACGCGGGACGGTACTACGAGCAGTACTTC; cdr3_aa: CASSHAGRYYEQYF
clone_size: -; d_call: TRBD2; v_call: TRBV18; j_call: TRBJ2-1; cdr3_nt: TGTGCCAGCTCACCAAATTTCAGCGGGGGGGCCTCCCACAATGAGCAGTTCTTC; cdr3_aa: CASSPNFSGGASHNEQFF
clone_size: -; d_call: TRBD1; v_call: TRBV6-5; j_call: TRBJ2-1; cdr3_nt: TGTGCCAGCAGTTATGGGGACAGTACCTACAATGAGCAGTTCTTC; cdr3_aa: CASSYGDSTYNEQFF
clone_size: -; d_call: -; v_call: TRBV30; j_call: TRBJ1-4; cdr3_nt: TGTGCCTGGAGTCAAAGGGGAGGGAATGAAAAACTGTTTTTT; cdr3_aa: CAWSQRGGNEKLFF
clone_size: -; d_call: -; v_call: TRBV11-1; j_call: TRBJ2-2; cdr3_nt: TGTGCCAGCGTCCCATTGGACAGCTACACCGGGGAGCTGTTTTTT; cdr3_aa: CASVPLDSYTGELFF